The 2 T cell receptor beta chains reported below all come from one sample, sequenced in a study of technical replicates of blood from a few donors (dated by TCRdb to about 2017). The protocol used for the library was the immunoSEQ multiplex PCR assay. TCRdb holds this immuneACCESS table with in-frame rearrangements only. Some clones are missing; in checked studies, unresolved V genes explain under half, and the rest has no known cause. This sample comprises roughly 100,000 clones, 90% to 97% of them detected only once. 0.3% to 0.45% of the sample is in the top ten clones. The sequenced sample consisted of T cells isolated from PBMCs. All receptors come from a human donor in good health.

This chain uses TRBV19 with TRBJ1-1, with TRBD1 matching 7 bases. The ends lost 3 bases at V and 4 bases at J; junction bases unmatched: 14. Per the germline V gene, CDR1 is LNHDA and CDR2 is SQIVND (reference sequence). CDR3 length: 17 residues. Written as DNA, the CDR3 is TGTGCCAGTAGTATTCTTTTGTCAGGGGGTACTCGCACTGAAGCTTTCTTT. Translating gives CASSILLSGGTRTEAFF.

The chain has TRBV27 and TRBJ2-7; possibly TRBD2 for D (5 bases). The ends were cut back, 2 bases at V and 5 bases at J, with 19 bases in the middle. Germline V lookup: CDR1 MNHEY, CDR2 SMNVEV (reference sequence). The CDR3 contains 16 residues. Written as DNA, the CDR3 is TGTGCCAGCAGTTTAGGCTGGGGAGCAGGCGGCCACGAGCAGTACTTC. Protein: CASSLGWGAGGHEQYF.